A single sample gave rise to the 13 T cell receptor beta chains below, sequenced in a study of blood T cells in healthy people across ages. Primed by a sample-barcoded 5' primer and a J-beta primer mix, a second PCR proceeded for roughly 6 to 12 cycles. One entry per CDR3 protein, called by TCRdb with MiXCR from the 5' RACE reads. The table records 1.5 million to 2 million distinct CDR3 sequences, 28% of them present only once. The sequenced material came from blood. These receptor sequences come from a woman in her 30s in good health.

This clonotype has at least ten counts. The CDR3 DNA reads TGTGCCAGCAGGGGACTAGCGGGGGGGCCGAGCTACAATGAGCAGTTCTTC. Translation gives CASRGLAGGPSYNEQFF. The rearrangement uses TRBV11-2 and TRBJ2-1, with 16 bases matching TRBD2. Germline CDR1 and CDR2: SGHAT and FQNNGV. The ends lost 6 bases at V and 3 bases at J; junction bases unmatched: 5. There are 17 residues in the CDR3.

This clonotype was seen a handful of times. The chain links TRBV5-1 to TRBJ1-1, with D possibly being TRBD1 (5 bases). V shed 6 bases and J shed 3 bases, with 15 bases lying between them. Germline CDR1 reads SGHRS; CDR2 reads YFSETQ. The CDR3 is 14 amino acids. CDR3 protein: CASNMAGVDTEAFF. As DNA, the CDR3 is TGCGCCAGCAACATGGCGGGGGTGGACACTGAAGCTTTCTTT.

The V and J genes are TRBV27 and TRBJ2-1; TRBD2 matches at 8 bases. The germline CDR1 and CDR2 sequences are MNHEY and SMNVEV (reference sequence). This CDR3 spans 16 amino acids. V was pared by 0 bases and J by 5 bases, with 6 bases of the junction left unmatched. CDR3 in amino acids: CASSLSGSGVNNEQFF. The CDR3 region has the DNA TGTGCCAGCAGTTTATCGGGTAGCGGGGTTAACAATGAGCAGTTCTTC.

The V call is TRBV11-2, the J call TRBJ2-1; TRBD2 matches at 10 bases. The V and J ends lost 4 bases and 9 bases, in that order; junction bases with no gene match: 18. In germline, CDR1 is SGHAT, CDR2 FQNNGV. The CDR3 is 18 amino acids. The CDR3 sequence: CASSSHKMTSGHPREQFF. Here the CDR3 DNA reads TGTGCCAGCAGCTCCCATAAAATGACTAGCGGGCACCCTCGTGAGCAGTTCTTC. The full variable domain, its missing parts supplied by reference TRBV11-2 and TRBJ2-1, is EAGVAQSPRYKIIEKRQSVAFWCNPISGHATLYWYQQILGQGPKLLIQFQNNGVVDDSQLPKDRFSAERLKGVDSTLKIQPAKLEDSAVYLCASSSHKMTSGHPREQFFGPGTRLTVL.

To note about this clonotype: This likely comes from a read error, as the CDR3 has no conserved phenylalanine or tryptophan at its end. V usage is TRBV12-5 and J usage is TRBJ2-6, with 7 bases that match TRBD2. The CDR3 is 15 residues long. The V gene's germline CDR1 is LGHNT and CDR2 FRNRAP. V gave up 3 bases and J gave up 4 bases; unmatched junction bases: 3. The CDR3: CASGLSGGGANVLTC. CDR3 sequence (DNA): TGTGCTAGTGGTTTATCGGGAGGAGGGGCCAACGTCCTGACTTGC.

This clonotype occurred many times. This rearrangement joins TRBV27 to TRBJ2-7; D might be TRBD1 or TRBD2, each matching 5 bases. This CDR3 spans 11 amino acids. V lost 3 bases and J lost 7, with 7 bases in between. The germline V gene has CDR1 MNHEY and CDR2 SMNVEV (reference sequence). The CDR3 reads CASSFGTEQYF. CDR3 DNA sequence: TGTGCCAGCAGTTTTGGGACGGAGCAGTACTTC.

There are a few counts of this clonotype. This chain links TRBV15 with TRBJ2-7, with unresolved D. The CDR3 sequence is 13 residues long. Trimming cost V 0 bases and J 5 bases, with 8 bases left between them. The germline V gene encodes CDR1 LNHNV and CDR2 YYDKDF (reference sequence). CDR3: CATSRDPVDEQYF. DNA of the CDR3: TGTGCCACCAGCAGAGACCCCGTGGACGAGCAGTACTTC.

In DNA form, the CDR3 reads TGCGCCAGCAGACGGGCTAGCGGGAGTTACGAGCAGTACTTC. Its translation is CASRRASGSYEQYF. This chain links TRBV5-1 with TRBJ2-7; 10 bases line up with TRBD2. V shed 5 bases and J 4 bases; nucleotides not matched to a gene: 6. Germline assignment: CDR1 SGHRS and CDR2 YFSETQ. The length of the CDR3 is 14 residues.

The V and J genes are TRBV6-1 and TRBJ2-1; the D call may be TRBD1 or TRBD2 (6 bases each). With 6 bases removed from V and 4 bases from J, the gap between germline ends came to 13 bases. The CDR3 runs to 14 residues. Germline values: CDR1 MNHNS, CDR2 SASEGT. The CDR3 region is CASSDPGAYNEQFF. The CDR3 coding sequence is TGTGCCAGCAGCGACCCGGGGGCTTACAATGAGCAGTTCTTC.

This clonotype was seen a few times. The rearrangement links TRBV20-1 to TRBJ1-4; 9 bases fit TRBD1. The V gene's germline CDR1 is DFQATT and CDR2 SNEGSKA (reference sequence). V gave up 6 bases and J gave up 8 bases; unmatched junction bases: 10. The CDR3 is made up of 14 amino acids. CDR3 sequence: CSALDRGKLEKLFF. DNA of the CDR3: TGCAGTGCGCTTGACAGGGGGAAATTAGAAAAACTGTTTTTT.

This clonotype has just a few counts. The chain links TRBV20-1 to TRBJ2-1; 13 nucleotides line up with TRBD2. Germline V gene sequence: CDR1 DFQATT, CDR2 SNEGSKA (reference sequence). The CDR3 spans 17 residues. Unmatched junction bases numbered 10, after V lost 0 bases and J lost 8 bases. The CDR3 sequence: CSARDWTSGGKWDEQFF. CDR3 bases: TGCAGTGCTAGAGATTGGACTAGCGGGGGCAAATGGGATGAGCAGTTCTTC.

V and J are TRBV5-5 and TRBJ2-1; maybe TRBD1 (5 bases). The germline V and J ends were trimmed by 4 bases and 4 bases, with 21 bases remaining between them. The germline V gene encodes CDR1 SGHKS and CDR2 YYEKEE (reference sequence). CDR3 length: 17 residues. CDR3 region: CASSVSLTKGFYNEQFF. CDR3 nucleotides: TGTGCCAGCAGCGTCTCGCTGACCAAGGGGTTTTACAATGAGCAGTTCTTC.

With regard to this clonotype: The junction departs from germline at one end; a sequencing error may be responsible. The V call is TRBV7-7, the J call TRBJ2-5; TRBD1 might be the D (6 bases). From germline, CDR1 is SSHAT and CDR2 FNYEAQ (reference sequence). The CDR3 contains 13 residues. The DNA of the CDR3 is TGTGTCAGCAGTACGGACAGACAAGAGACCCAGTACTTC. This gives the protein CVSSTDRQETQYF.